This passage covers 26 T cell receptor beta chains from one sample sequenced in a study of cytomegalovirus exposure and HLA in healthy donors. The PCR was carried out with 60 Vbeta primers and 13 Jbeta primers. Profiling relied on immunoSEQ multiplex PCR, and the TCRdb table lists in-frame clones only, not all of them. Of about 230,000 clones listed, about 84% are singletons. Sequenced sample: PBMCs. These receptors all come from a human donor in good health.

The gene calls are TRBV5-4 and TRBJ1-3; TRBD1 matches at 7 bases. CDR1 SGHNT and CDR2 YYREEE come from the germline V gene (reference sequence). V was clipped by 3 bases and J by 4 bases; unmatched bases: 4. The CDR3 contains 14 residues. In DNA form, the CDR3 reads TGTGCCAGCAGCTCAACAGGGGTAGGAAACACCATATATTTT. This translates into CASSSTGVGNTIYF.

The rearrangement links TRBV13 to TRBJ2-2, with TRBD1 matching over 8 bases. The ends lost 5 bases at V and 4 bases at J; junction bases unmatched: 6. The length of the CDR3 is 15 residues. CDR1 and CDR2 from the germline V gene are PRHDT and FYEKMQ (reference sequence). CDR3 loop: CASSLQGVSTGELFF. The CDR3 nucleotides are TGTGCCAGCAGCCTACAGGGGGTGAGCACCGGGGAGCTGTTTTTT.

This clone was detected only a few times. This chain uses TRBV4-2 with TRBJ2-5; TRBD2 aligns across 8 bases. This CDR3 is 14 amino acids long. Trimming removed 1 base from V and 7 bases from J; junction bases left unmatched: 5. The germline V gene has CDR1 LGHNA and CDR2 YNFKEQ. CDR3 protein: CASSQAGTSVTQYF. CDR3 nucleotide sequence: TGTGCCAGCAGCCAAGCTGGGACTAGTGTGACCCAGTACTTC.

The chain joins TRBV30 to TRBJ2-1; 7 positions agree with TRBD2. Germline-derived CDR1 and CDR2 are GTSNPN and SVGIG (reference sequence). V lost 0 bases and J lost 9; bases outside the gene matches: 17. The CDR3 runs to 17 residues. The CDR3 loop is CAWSVEVAGLVVGEQFF. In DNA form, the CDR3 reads TGTGCCTGGAGTGTCGAGGTAGCGGGCCTCGTCGTGGGTGAGCAGTTCTTC.

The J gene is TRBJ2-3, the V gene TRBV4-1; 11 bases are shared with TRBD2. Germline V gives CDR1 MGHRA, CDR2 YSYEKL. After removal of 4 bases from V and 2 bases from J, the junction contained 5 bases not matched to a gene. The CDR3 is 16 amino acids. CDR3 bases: TGCGCCAGCAGCCTAGCGGGAGGGCCCCCCACAGATACGCAGTATTTT. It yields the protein CASSLAGGPPTDTQYF.

The CDR3 DNA is TGCAGCGTACAACTAGCGGGAGGGATGGGAACGCAGTATTTT. As protein: CSVQLAGGMGTQYF. The chain employs TRBV29-1 and TRBJ2-3, with 13 bases that match TRBD2. CDR3 length: 14 residues. The junction had 9 bases not matched to a gene; V was cut back by 6 bases and J by 9 bases. Looked up from germline, CDR1 is SQVTM and CDR2 is ANQGSEA.

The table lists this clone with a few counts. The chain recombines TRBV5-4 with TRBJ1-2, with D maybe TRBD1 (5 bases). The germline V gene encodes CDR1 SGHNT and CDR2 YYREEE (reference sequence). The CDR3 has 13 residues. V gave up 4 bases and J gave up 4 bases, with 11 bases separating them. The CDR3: CASSPGQAYGYTF. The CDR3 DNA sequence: TGTGCCAGCAGCCCCGGACAAGCCTATGGCTACACCTTC.

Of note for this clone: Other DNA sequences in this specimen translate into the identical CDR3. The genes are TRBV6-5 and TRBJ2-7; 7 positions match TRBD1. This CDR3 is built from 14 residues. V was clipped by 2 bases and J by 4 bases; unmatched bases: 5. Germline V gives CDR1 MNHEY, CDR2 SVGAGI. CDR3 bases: TGTGCCAGCAGTTACCGGGACAGCTCTTACGAGCAGTACTTC. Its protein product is CASSYRDSSYEQYF.

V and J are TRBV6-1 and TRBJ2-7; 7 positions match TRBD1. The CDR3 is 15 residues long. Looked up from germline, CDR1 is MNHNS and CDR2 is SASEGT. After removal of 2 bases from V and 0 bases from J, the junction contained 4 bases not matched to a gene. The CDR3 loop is CASSETGQDSYEQYF. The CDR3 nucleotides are TGTGCCAGCAGTGAAACTGGACAGGACTCCTACGAGCAGTACTTC.

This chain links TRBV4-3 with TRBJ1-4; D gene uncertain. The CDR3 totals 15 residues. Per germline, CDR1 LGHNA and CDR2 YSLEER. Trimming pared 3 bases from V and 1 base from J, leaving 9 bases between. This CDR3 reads CASSQFLGTNEKLFF. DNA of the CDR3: TGCGCCAGCAGCCAGTTCCTAGGAACTAATGAAAAACTGTTTTTT.

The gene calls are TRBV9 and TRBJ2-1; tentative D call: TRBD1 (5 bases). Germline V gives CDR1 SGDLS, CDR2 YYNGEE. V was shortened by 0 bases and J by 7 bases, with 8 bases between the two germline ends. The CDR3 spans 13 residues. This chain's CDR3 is CASSVVQDNEQFF. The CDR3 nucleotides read TGTGCCAGCAGCGTAGTACAGGATAATGAGCAGTTCTTC. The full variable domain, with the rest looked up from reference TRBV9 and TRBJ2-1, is DSGVTQTPKHLITATGQRVTLRCSPRSGDLSVYWYQQSLDQGLQFLIQYYNGEERAKGNILERFSAQQFPDLHSELNLSSLELGDSALYFCASSVVQDNEQFFGPGTRLTVL.

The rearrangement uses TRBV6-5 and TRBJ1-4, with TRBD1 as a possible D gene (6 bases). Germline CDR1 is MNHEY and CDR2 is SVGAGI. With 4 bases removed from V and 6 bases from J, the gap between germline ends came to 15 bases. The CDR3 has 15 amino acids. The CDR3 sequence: CASSWGGGEDEKLFF. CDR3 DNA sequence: TGTGCCAGCAGTTGGGGAGGGGGGGAGGATGAAAAACTGTTTTTT.

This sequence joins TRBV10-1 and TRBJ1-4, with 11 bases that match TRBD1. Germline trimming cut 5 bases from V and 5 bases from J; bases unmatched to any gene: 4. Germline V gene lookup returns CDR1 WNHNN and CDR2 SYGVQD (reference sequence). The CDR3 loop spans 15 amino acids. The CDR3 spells CASSFGQGANEKLFF. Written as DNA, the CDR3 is TGCGCCAGCAGTTTTGGACAGGGGGCAAATGAAAAACTGTTTTTT.

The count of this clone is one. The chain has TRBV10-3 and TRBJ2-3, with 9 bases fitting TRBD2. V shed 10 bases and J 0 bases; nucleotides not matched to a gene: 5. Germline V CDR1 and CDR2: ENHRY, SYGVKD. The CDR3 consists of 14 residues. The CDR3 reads CATMAGGSTDTQYF. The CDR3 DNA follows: TGTGCCACGATGGCGGGAGGGAGCACAGATACGCAGTATTTT.

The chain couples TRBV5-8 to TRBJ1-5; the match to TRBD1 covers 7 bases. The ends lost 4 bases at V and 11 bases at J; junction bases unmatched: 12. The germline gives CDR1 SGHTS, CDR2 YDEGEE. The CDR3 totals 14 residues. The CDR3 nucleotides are TGTGCCAGCAGCACGACAGGGCCCATGAGGGCCCAGCATTTT. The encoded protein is CASSTTGPMRAQHF.

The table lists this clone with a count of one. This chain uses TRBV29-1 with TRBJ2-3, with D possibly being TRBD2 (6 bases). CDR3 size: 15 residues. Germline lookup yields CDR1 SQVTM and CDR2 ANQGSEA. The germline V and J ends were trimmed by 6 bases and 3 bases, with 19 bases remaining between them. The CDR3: CSVPKTGSGTDTQYF. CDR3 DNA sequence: TGCAGCGTCCCCAAGACGGGGAGCGGGACAGATACGCAGTATTTT.

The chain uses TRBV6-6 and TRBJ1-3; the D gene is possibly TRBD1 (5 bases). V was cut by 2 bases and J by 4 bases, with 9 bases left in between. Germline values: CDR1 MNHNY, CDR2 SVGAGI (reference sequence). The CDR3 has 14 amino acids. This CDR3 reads CASSYGGEGNTIYF. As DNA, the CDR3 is TGTGCCAGCAGTTACGGGGGGGAGGGAAACACCATATATTTT.

The CDR3 region is CASKFEGLRGYTF. As DNA, the CDR3 is TGTGCCAGTAAATTTGAGGGTTTGAGGGGCTACACCTTC. The J gene is TRBJ1-2, the V gene TRBV19; D gene ambiguous. CDR1 LNHDA and CDR2 SQIVND come from the germline V gene (reference sequence). The V and J ends lost 7 bases and 8 bases respectively, with 17 bases between them. There are 13 residues in the CDR3.

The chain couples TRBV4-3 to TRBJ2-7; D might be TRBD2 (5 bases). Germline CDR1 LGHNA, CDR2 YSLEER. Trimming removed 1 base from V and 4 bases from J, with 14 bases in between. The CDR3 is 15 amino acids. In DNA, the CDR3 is TGCGCCAGCAGCCAAGCGTTCGACTACACATACGAGCAGTACTTC. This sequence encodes CASSQAFDYTYEQYF.

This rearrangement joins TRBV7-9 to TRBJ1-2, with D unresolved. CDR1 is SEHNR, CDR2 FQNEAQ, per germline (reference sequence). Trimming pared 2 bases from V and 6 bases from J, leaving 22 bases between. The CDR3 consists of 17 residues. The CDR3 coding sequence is TGTGCCAGCAGCTTAACCTTCACCATCGGGAGGTACGATGGCTACACCTTC. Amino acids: CASSLTFTIGRYDGYTF.

CDR3 region: CASSPPYNYGYTF. CDR3 DNA sequence: TGCGCCAGCAGTCCACCCTATAACTATGGCTACACCTTC. This chain joins TRBV23-1 and TRBJ1-2; no clear D gene. TRBV23-1 is recorded as an ORF, its role being uncertain. The CDR3 spans 13 residues. V lost 4 bases and J 1 base, leaving 7 bases between the germline ends.

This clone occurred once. CDR3: CASSPPVLAVASYEQYF. The CDR3 nucleotides read TGTGCCAGCTCACCACCGGTTCTAGCAGTTGCCTCCTACGAGCAGTACTTC. This sequence joins TRBV18 and TRBJ2-7; the D gene is possibly TRBD2 (5 bases). This CDR3 contains 17 residues. V was trimmed by 0 bases and J by 0 bases, leaving 15 bases between them. The V gene's germline CDR1 is KGHSH and CDR2 LQKENI.

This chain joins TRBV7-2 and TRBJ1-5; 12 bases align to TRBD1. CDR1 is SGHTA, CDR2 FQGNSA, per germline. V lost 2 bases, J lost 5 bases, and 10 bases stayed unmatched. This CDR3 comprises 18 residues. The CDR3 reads CASSLFKRGTGGDQPQHF. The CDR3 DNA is TGTGCCAGCAGCTTATTCAAGCGAGGGACAGGGGGCGATCAGCCCCAGCATTTT.

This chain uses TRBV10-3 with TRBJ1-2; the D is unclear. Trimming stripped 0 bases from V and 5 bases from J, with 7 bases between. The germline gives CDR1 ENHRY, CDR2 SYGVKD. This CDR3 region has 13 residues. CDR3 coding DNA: TGTGCCATCAGTGAGTCACGGAGTTATGGCTACACCTTC. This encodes CAISESRSYGYTF.

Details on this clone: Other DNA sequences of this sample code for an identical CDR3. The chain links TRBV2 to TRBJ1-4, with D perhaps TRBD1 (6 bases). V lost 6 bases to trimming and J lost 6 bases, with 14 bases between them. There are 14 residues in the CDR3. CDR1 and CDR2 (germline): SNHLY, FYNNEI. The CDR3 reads CASRRDNLDEKLFF. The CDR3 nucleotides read TGTGCCAGCAGGAGGGACAACTTAGATGAAAAACTGTTTTTT.

The CDR3 bases are TGTGCCAGCAGTGAACCTTCCCTAGCGGGGCTCACAGATACGCAGTATTTT. Protein: CASSEPSLAGLTDTQYF. This chain uses TRBV25-1 with TRBJ2-3; 9 bases are shared with TRBD2. V gave up 2 bases and J gave up 2 bases; unmatched junction bases: 8. This CDR3 region has 17 residues. Germline V gene data show CDR1 as MGHDK and CDR2 as SYGVNS.